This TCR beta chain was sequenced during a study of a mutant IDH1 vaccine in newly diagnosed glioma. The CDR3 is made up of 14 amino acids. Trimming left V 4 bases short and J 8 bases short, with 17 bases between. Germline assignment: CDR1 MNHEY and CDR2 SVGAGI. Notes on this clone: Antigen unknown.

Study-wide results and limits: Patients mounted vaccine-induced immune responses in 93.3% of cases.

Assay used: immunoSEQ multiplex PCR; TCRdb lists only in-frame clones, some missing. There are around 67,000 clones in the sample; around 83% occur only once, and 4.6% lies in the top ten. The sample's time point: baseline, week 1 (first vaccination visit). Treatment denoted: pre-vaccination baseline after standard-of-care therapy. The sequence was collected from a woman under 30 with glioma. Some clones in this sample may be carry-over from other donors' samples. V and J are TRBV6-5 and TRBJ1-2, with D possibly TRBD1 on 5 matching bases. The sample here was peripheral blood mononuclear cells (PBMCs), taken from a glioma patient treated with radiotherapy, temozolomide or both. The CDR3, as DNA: TGTGCCAGCAGTTTAGGTGCAGGGTTTTTCGGCTACACCTTC. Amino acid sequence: CASSLGAGFFGYTF.